Following are 10 T cell receptor beta chains from one sample sequenced in a study of control samples from healthy donors and cancer patients. Only in-frame clones appear in the TCRdb table, and some are missing; sequencing was by immunoSEQ multiplex PCR. The sample has around 51,000 clones, 80% seen once. The sequenced material came from blood. These receptors were collected from a man between 65 and 85 years old in good health.

The chain has TRBV28 and TRBJ2-7, with 7 bases identical to TRBD1. The ends lost 4 bases at V and 2 bases at J; junction bases unmatched: 5. Germline CDR1 is MDHEN and CDR2 is SYDVKM. This CDR3 comprises 14 residues. Written as DNA, the CDR3 is TGTGCCAGCAGTTCGGGACAGTCTCCCTACGAGCAGTACTTC. This codes for CASSSGQSPYEQYF.

This chain uses TRBV30 with TRBJ1-3; D is possibly TRBD1 (6 bases). Germline V gene sequence: CDR1 GTSNPN, CDR2 SVGIG (reference sequence). CDR3 length: 14 residues. With 3 bases removed from V and 0 bases from J, the gap between germline ends came to 9 bases. CDR3 amino acids: CAWSRGRSGNTIYF. The DNA for the CDR3 is TGTGCCTGGAGCAGGGGTCGCTCTGGAAACACCATATATTTT.

V is TRBV5-1 and J is TRBJ2-7; weak D call: TRBD1 (5 bases). The germline gives CDR1 SGHRS, CDR2 YFSETQ. The CDR3 is 14 amino acids. V lost 0 bases and J 2 bases, leaving 9 bases between the germline ends. CDR3 nucleotide sequence: TGCGCCAGCAGCTTGGACGGACATACCTACGAGCAGTACTTC. Translating it yields CASSLDGHTYEQYF.

The CDR3 coding sequence is TGCGCCAGCAGTGACCCGGGACAGGGAGCTTACGAGCAGTACTTC. Amino acids: CASSDPGQGAYEQYF. The chain is built from TRBV10-2 and TRBJ2-7; the match to TRBD1 covers 9 bases. J was trimmed by 4 bases and V by 3 bases; bases with no gene match: 7. The CDR3 consists of 15 residues. Germline CDR1 and CDR2: WSHSY and SAAADI.

The V and J genes are TRBV2 and TRBJ2-2; 11 nucleotides align to TRBD2. This CDR3 spans 13 amino acids. Germline V gene data show CDR1 as SNHLY and CDR2 as FYNNEI. V lost 8 bases to trimming and J lost 8 bases; unmatched junction nucleotides: 4. The CDR3 sequence is CASRGTSGGELFF. In nucleotides, the CDR3 is TGTGCCAGCCGGGGGACTAGCGGAGGGGAGCTGTTTTTT.

The rearrangement joins TRBV19 to TRBJ1-2; tentatively, D is TRBD1 (5 bases). The CDR3 contains 15 residues. Trimming took 0 bases from V and 4 from J, leaving 12 bases between them. The germline CDR1 and CDR2 sequences are LNHDA and SQIVND (reference sequence). The CDR3 reads CASSIDIAGPYGYTF. The CDR3 DNA reads as TGTGCCAGTAGTATAGACATCGCGGGGCCCTATGGCTACACCTTC.

This chain uses TRBV12-3 or TRBV12-4 with TRBJ2-5, with D hard to call. There are 13 residues in the CDR3. V lost 2 bases, J lost 4 bases, and 8 bases lay in between. DNA of the CDR3: TGTGCCAGCAGTTTAAACCAGAGAGAGACCCAGTACTTC. This translates into CASSLNQRETQYF.

CDR3 in DNA: TGTGCCAGCAGCTTCAGATTAGATGAGCAGTTCTTC. Translation gives CASSFRLDEQFF. The chain uses TRBV5-6 and TRBJ2-1; D is undetermined. There are 12 residues in the CDR3. V was cut by 2 bases and J by 8 bases, with 8 bases left in between. The germline CDR1 and CDR2 sequences are SGHDT and YYEEEE.

This rearrangement joins TRBV13 to TRBJ1-3; D gene uncertain. This CDR3 spans 13 amino acids. V was clipped by 5 bases and J by 1 base, with 6 bases between them. Germline V gene data show CDR1 as PRHDT and CDR2 as FYEKMQ (reference sequence). The CDR3 coding sequence is TGTGCCAGCAGCCCTCCATCTGGAAACACCATATATTTT. Translated: CASSPPSGNTIYF.

The V and J genes are TRBV28 and TRBJ2-1; the D call may be TRBD1 or TRBD2 (5 bases each). Germline V lookup: CDR1 MDHEN, CDR2 SYDVKM. This CDR3 spans 16 amino acids. V lost 4 bases and J 3 bases, leaving 16 bases between the germline ends. The CDR3: CASSSPGRDGYNEQFF. Written as DNA, the CDR3 is TGTGCCAGCAGTTCCCCGGGCAGGGACGGCTACAATGAGCAGTTCTTC.